Below are 23 T cell receptor beta chains sequenced from a single sample in a study of low-dose radiotherapy and immunotherapy resistance in tumors. Priming of first-strand cDNA relied on TRAV- and TRBV-specific primers (covering alpha and beta chains). TCR amplification ran roughly 20 PCR cycles using constant-region and V-primer adapter primers. TCRdb passed the reads through MiXCR, listing each CDR3 protein once. The table shows about 12,000 distinct CDR3 sequences, with approximately 73% occurring only once. Receptor source: a human donor with advanced metastatic prostate, ovarian, gallbladder or colorectal cancer (not recorded which). This table probably holds off-target reads from a library built for another chain.

This chain links TRBV10-2 with TRBJ2-3; no reliable D call. This CDR3 has 12 residues. V was pared by 7 bases and J by 5 bases, with 10 bases between. The germline V gene encodes CDR1 WSHSY and CDR2 SAAADI. CDR3 sequence: CASKGFRDTQYF. DNA of the CDR3: TGCGCCAGCAAGGGTTTTCGAGATACGCAGTATTTT.

The rearrangement uses TRBV28 and TRBJ2-7, with unresolved D. Trimming shortened V by 9 bases and J by 2 bases, and 8 bases separated the two germline ends. Germline assignment: CDR1 MDHEN and CDR2 SYDVKM. The CDR3 consists of 11 residues. CDR3 coding DNA: TGTGCCAGTTCCTGGGCCTACGAGCAGTACTTC. As protein: CASSWAYEQYF.

The chain carries TRBV5-1 and TRBJ2-2; D is unclear. Germline-derived CDR1 and CDR2 are SGHRS and YFSETQ. The CDR3 totals 12 residues. V lost 0 bases, J lost 6 bases, and 3 bases lay in between. CDR3 nucleotides: TGCGCCAGCAGCTTGGGTGCCGGGGAGCTGTTTTTT. It specifies CASSLGAGELFF.

This sequence joins TRBV4-3 and TRBJ2-2; 11 bases agree with TRBD2. The CDR3 length is 15 residues. Germline assignment: CDR1 LGHNA and CDR2 YSLEER. The V and J ends lost 2 bases and 6 bases, in that order; junction bases with no gene match: 2. For the CDR3, the DNA is TGCGCCAGCAGCCAACTAGCGGGAGGCTCCGGGGAGCTGTTTTTT. Amino acids: CASSQLAGGSGELFF.

The chain employs TRBV11-2 and TRBJ2-1; D remains unclear. V lost 8 bases and J 4 bases, leaving 6 bases between the germline ends. This CDR3 has 11 residues. The germline CDR1 and CDR2 sequences are SGHAT and FQNNGV. CDR3 sequence: CASGNYNEQFF. CDR3 coding DNA: TGTGCCAGCGGAAATTACAATGAGCAGTTCTTC.

V and J are TRBV6-6 and TRBJ2-3; D may correspond to TRBD1 or TRBD2 (5 bases each). Germline-derived CDR1 and CDR2 are MNHNY and SVGAGI (reference sequence). V was clipped by 4 bases and J by 3 bases, with 11 bases between them. The CDR3 extends over 14 amino acids. The CDR3 spells CASSFGTTTDTQYF. Here the CDR3 DNA reads TGTGCCAGCAGTTTCGGGACCACGACAGATACGCAGTATTTT.

This chain uses TRBV3-1 with TRBJ1-6; 8 bases fit TRBD1. CDR3 length: 16 amino acids. Trimming took 1 base from V and 3 from J; bases not matched to a gene: 2. Germline CDR1 LGHDT, CDR2 YNNKEL (reference sequence). The CDR3 sequence is CASSQGGQVYNSPLHF. For the CDR3, the DNA is TGTGCCAGCAGCCAAGGGGGACAGGTCTATAATTCACCCCTCCACTTT.

The chain links TRBV11-2 to TRBJ2-3; 7 bases agree with TRBD1. Germline V CDR1 and CDR2: SGHAT, FQNNGV. The junction had 15 bases not matched to a gene; V was cut back by 5 bases and J by 1 base. The CDR3 length is 18 residues. The CDR3 nucleotides are TGTGCCAGCAGCCCCCGTATGCGGCCAGGGGGACGCACAGATACGCAGTATTTT. Translating it yields CASSPRMRPGGRTDTQYF.

The chain combines TRBV20-1 with TRBJ2-7; D unclear. Germline V CDR1 and CDR2: DFQATT, SNEGSKA (reference sequence). The germline V and J ends were trimmed by 0 bases and 2 bases, with 14 bases remaining between them. This CDR3 spans 15 amino acids. CDR3 bases: TGCAGTGCTAGAGATCACGATAACCCGACCTACGAGCAGTACTTC. It codes for CSARDHDNPTYEQYF.

The chain uses TRBV5-4 and TRBJ2-7, with D perhaps being TRBD1 or TRBD2 (5 bases each). V gave up 3 bases and J gave up 6 bases, with 16 bases separating them. Germline CDR1 is SGHNT and CDR2 is YYREEE (reference sequence). CDR3 length: 14 amino acids. The CDR3 sequence is CASSSGTIGLEQYF. For the CDR3, the DNA is TGTGCCAGCAGCTCCGGGACCATCGGTCTCGAGCAGTACTTC.

Only a few counts were recorded for this clonotype. The genes are TRBV12-3 or TRBV12-4 and TRBJ1-4, with 8 nucleotides matching TRBD1. The CDR3 sequence is 13 residues long. The J segment lost 8 bases and the V segment lost 7 bases, leaving 6 bases of the junction unmatched. CDR3 loop: CASTGGNGEKLFF. The CDR3 DNA sequence: TGTGCCAGCACAGGGGGCAATGGGGAAAAACTGTTTTTT.

The chain links TRBV14 to TRBJ1-1; D is ambiguous. Trimming removed 0 bases from V and 1 base from J, with 6 bases in between. The CDR3 runs to 14 residues. Germline V CDR1 and CDR2: SGHDN, FVKESK. CDR3 sequence: CASSQDRWNTEAFF. DNA of the CDR3: TGTGCCAGCAGCCAAGATAGGTGGAACACTGAAGCTTTCTTT. Using reference TRBV14 and TRBJ1-1 for the parts outside the CDR3, the full variable domain is EAGVTQFPSHSVIEKGQTVTLRCDPISGHDNLYWYRRVMGKEIKFLLHFVKESKQDESGMPNNRFLAERTGGTYSTLKVQPAELEDSGVYFCASSQDRWNTEAFFGQGTRLTVV.

This clonotype turned up a few times. The chain links TRBV29-1 to TRBJ2-5; D is ambiguous. Germline V CDR1 and CDR2: SQVTM, ANQGSEA. The CDR3 covers 12 residues. V was cut by 3 bases and J by 0 bases, with 5 bases left in between. Written as DNA, the CDR3 is TGCAGCGTTGACGGGTACCAAGAGACCCAGTACTTC. It codes for CSVDGYQETQYF.

The rearrangement links TRBV20-1 to TRBJ2-1; no clear D. The CDR3 totals 14 residues. The germline CDR1 and CDR2 sequences are DFQATT and SNEGSKA (reference sequence). V was clipped by 2 bases and J by 9 bases, with 17 bases between them. The CDR3 sequence is CSARHPATKTEQFF. The CDR3 DNA is TGCAGTGCTAGACATCCAGCTACCAAGACTGAGCAGTTCTTC.

V gene TRBV28 combines with J gene TRBJ1-3; D call uncertain. The CDR3 is made up of 12 amino acids. Per the germline V gene, CDR1 is MDHEN and CDR2 is SYDVKM. Between the trimmed V and J ends, which lost 6 bases and 2 bases, there was a span of 5 bases. This chain's CDR3 is CASSPPGNTIYF. CDR3 nucleotides: TGTGCCAGCAGCCCCCCTGGAAACACCATATATTTT.

The CDR3 coding sequence is TGTGCCAGCAGTCGAGACAGGGTCCCCCCCCACGAGCAGTACTTC. Residues: CASSRDRVPPHEQYF. This chain uses TRBV28 with TRBJ2-7, with 7 bases that match TRBD1. The CDR3 has 15 residues. Germline values: CDR1 MDHEN, CDR2 SYDVKM. Trimming at V came to 5 bases and at J to 5 bases, leaving 12 bases not matched to a gene.

The V gene is TRBV12-3 or TRBV12-4, the J gene TRBJ1-6; TRBD1 agrees at 8 bases. Trimming cost V 6 bases and J 6 bases; bases outside gene matches: 4. There are 14 residues in the CDR3. In DNA, the CDR3 is TGTGCCAGCAGGGGGACAGGACCTAATTCACCCCTCCACTTT. Translation gives CASRGTGPNSPLHF.

The chain carries TRBV5-1 and TRBJ2-3; D is unresolved. The CDR3 loop spans 12 amino acids. Germline CDR1 is SGHRS and CDR2 is YFSETQ. Trimming removed 4 bases at V and 3 bases at J, with 6 bases between. CDR3 loop: CASSPPTDTQYF. For the CDR3, the DNA is TGCGCCAGCAGCCCCCCGACAGATACGCAGTATTTT.

J is TRBJ1-5 and V is TRBV20-1; TRBD1 is a possible D gene (6 bases). The V end was cut by 1 base, the J end by 6 bases, with 13 bases between. Germline V gives CDR1 DFQATT, CDR2 SNEGSKA (reference sequence). The CDR3 contains 14 residues. This CDR3 is CSARVGGAGQPQHF. The CDR3 DNA sequence: TGCAGTGCTAGAGTAGGGGGGGCAGGTCAGCCCCAGCATTTT.

The chain combines TRBV2 with TRBJ1-1, with 7 positions matching TRBD1. V dropped 6 bases and J dropped 1; count of bases not matched to a gene: 5. The CDR3 contains 14 residues. In germline, CDR1 is SNHLY, CDR2 FYNNEI. The CDR3 sequence is CASRPGQSNTEAFF. CDR3 in DNA: TGTGCCAGCAGGCCGGGACAGTCGAACACTGAAGCTTTCTTT.

V is TRBV29-1 and J is TRBJ2-1; 8 bases match TRBD2. With 3 bases clipped from V and 4 bases from J, the junction kept 5 bases outside the gene matches. The CDR3 totals 14 residues. Germline assignment: CDR1 SQVTM and CDR2 ANQGSEA. CDR3 residues: CSVEPSGFYNEQFF. As DNA, the CDR3 is TGCAGCGTTGAGCCTAGCGGGTTTTACAATGAGCAGTTCTTC.

The chain is built from TRBV7-3 and TRBJ2-3; TRBD2 might be the D (6 bases). Germline CDR1 is SGHTA and CDR2 is FQGTGA. The CDR3 contains 15 residues. Trimming took off 2 bases at V and 1 base at J, with 10 bases between the two ends. The CDR3 DNA is TGTGCCAGCAGCTTAGGCCAGCGGGGCACAGATACGCAGTATTTT. Protein product: CASSLGQRGTDTQYF. Full variable domain (remainder filled in from reference TRBV7-3 and TRBJ2-3): GAGVSQTPSNKVTEKGKYVELRCDPISGHTALYWYRQSLGQGPEFLIYFQGTGAADDSGLPNDRFFAVRPEGSVSTLKIQRTERGDSAVYLCASSLGQRGTDTQYFGPGTRLTVL.

The chain employs TRBV6-2 or TRBV6-3 and TRBJ2-5; TRBD2 agrees at 12 bases. Trimming took 4 bases from V and 4 from J; bases not matched to a gene: 10. Germline CDR1 and CDR2: MNHEY and SVGEGT. This CDR3 has 17 residues. CDR3 DNA sequence: TGTGCCAGCAGTTCCTCCCTAGCGGGAGGGCGGTCAGAGACCCAGTACTTC. It specifies CASSSSLAGGRSETQYF.